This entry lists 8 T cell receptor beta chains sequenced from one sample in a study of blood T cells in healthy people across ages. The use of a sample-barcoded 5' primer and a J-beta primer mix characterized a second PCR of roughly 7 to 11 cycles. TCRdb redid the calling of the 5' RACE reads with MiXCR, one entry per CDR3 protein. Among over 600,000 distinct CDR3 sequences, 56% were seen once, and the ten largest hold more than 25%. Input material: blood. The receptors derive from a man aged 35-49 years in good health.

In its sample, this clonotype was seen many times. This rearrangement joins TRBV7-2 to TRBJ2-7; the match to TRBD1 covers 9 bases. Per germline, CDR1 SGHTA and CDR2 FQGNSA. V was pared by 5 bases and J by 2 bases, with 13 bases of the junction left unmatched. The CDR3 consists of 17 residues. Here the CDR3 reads CASSLLPTGGNTYEQYF. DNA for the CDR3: TGTGCCAGCAGCCTCCTCCCGACAGGGGGAAATACCTACGAGCAGTACTTC.

CDR3 region: CSVDKGTYNEQFF. For the CDR3, the DNA is TGCAGCGTTGACAAGGGGACTTATAATGAGCAGTTCTTC. The chain has TRBV29-1 and TRBJ2-1; D is possibly TRBD2 (6 bases). Germline lookup yields CDR1 SQVTM and CDR2 ANQGSEA. V dropped 3 bases and J dropped 7 bases, with 13 bases sitting between them. This CDR3 has 13 amino acids.

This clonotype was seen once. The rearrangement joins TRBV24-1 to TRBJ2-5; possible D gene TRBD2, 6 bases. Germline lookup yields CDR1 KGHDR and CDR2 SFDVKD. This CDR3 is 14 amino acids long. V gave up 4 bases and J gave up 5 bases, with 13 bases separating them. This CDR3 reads CATSEPRGGETQYF. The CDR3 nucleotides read TGTGCCACCAGTGAACCGCGGGGTGGGGAGACCCAGTACTTC.

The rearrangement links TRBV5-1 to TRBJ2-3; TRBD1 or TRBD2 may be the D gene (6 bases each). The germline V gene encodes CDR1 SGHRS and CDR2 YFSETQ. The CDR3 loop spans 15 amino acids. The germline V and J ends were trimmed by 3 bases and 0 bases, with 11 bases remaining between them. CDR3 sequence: CASSYRAGSTDTQYF. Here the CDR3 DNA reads TGCGCCAGCAGCTACAGGGCGGGGAGCACAGATACGCAGTATTTT.

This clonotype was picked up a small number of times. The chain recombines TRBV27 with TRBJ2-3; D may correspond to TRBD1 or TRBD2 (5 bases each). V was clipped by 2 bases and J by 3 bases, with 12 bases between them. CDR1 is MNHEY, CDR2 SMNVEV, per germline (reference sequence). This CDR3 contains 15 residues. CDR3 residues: CASSLEGQVTDTQYF. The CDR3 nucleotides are TGTGCCAGCAGTTTAGAGGGGCAAGTTACAGATACGCAGTATTTT.

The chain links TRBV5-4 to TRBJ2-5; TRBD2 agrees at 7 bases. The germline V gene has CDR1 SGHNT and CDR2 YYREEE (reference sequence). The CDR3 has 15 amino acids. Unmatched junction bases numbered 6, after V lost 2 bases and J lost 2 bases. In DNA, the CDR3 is TGTGCCAGCAGCTTAGAAGGGACTAAGCAAGAGACCCAGTACTTC. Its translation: CASSLEGTKQETQYF.

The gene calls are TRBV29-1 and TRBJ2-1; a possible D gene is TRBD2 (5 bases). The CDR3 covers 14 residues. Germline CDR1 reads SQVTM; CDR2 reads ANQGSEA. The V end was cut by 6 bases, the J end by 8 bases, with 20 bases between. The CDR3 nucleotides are TGCAGCGTCAGAGGGCCTGGGGTCCCCGATGAGCAGTTCTTC. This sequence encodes CSVRGPGVPDEQFF.

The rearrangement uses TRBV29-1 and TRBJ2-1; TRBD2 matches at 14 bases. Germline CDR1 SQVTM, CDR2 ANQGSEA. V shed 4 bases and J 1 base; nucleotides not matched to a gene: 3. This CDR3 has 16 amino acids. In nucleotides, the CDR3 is TGCAGCGTTGGGACTAGCGGGAGGTGGTCCTACAATGAGCAGTTCTTC. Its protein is CSVGTSGRWSYNEQFF.